This entry lists 4 T cell receptor beta chains sequenced from one sample in a study of cytomegalovirus exposure and HLA in healthy donors. Use of 60 Vbeta and 13 Jbeta primers characterized the PCR. Data came from immunoSEQ multiplex PCR; TCRdb stores just in-frame clones and leaves some out. The profile shows some 170,000 clones, approximately 88% of them singletons. Sequences were obtained from PBMCs. Receptors were obtained from a woman aged 25 to 39 in good health and CMV-seronegative.

This clone occurred a few times. The V call is TRBV14, the J call TRBJ2-5; TRBD1 matches at 7 bases. The CDR3 contains 15 residues. Looked up from germline, CDR1 is SGHDN and CDR2 is FVKESK. Germline trimming cut 2 bases from V and 2 bases from J; bases unmatched to any gene: 5. The CDR3 DNA follows: TGTGCCAGCAGCCAATTAAAGGGACAGCAAGAGACCCAGTACTTC. Translated, it gives CASSQLKGQQETQYF.

This clone has only a few counts. V gene TRBV27 combines with J gene TRBJ1-5; D possibly corresponds to TRBD1 (6 bases). Germline CDR1 is MNHEY and CDR2 is SMNVEV (reference sequence). V lost 3 bases and J lost 1, with 7 bases in between. This CDR3 comprises 14 residues. In DNA, the CDR3 is TGTGCCAGCAGTTTCGACAGGAGCAATCAGCCCCAGCATTTT. Translation gives CASSFDRSNQPQHF.

Concerning this clone: At one of its ends the junction is not consistent with the germline gene, which may arise from a read error. This chain joins TRBV30 and TRBJ1-2, with D possibly TRBD1 on 6 matching bases. The CDR3 runs 13 residues. Germline CDR1 and CDR2: GTSNPN and SVGIG (reference sequence). The CDR3 DNA reads as TGTGCCTGGAGTCGGACAGCTAACTTTGGCTACACCTTC. This encodes CAWSRTANFGYTF.

The CDR3: CASSIVGTMNTEAFF. The CDR3 DNA reads TGTGCCAGTAGTATAGTTGGAACTATGAACACTGAAGCTTTCTTT. The genes are TRBV19 and TRBJ1-1; no clear D. The germline V gene encodes CDR1 LNHDA and CDR2 SQIVND (reference sequence). V was clipped by 1 base and J by 0 bases, with 9 bases between them. The CDR3 spans 15 residues.